Listed below are T cell receptor beta chains from one sample, sequenced in a study of identical twins. TCRdb independently ran MiXCR on the 5' RACE reads; one entry per CDR3 protein. The sample holds more than 200,000 distinct CDR3 sequences, 11% to 15% seen once. What was sequenced was memory (CD45RO+) T cells sorted from blood. The receptors come from a woman younger than 30 in good health. Both conserved end residues are part of each CDR3. D genes are given only for firm matches. Rows give clone size only sometimes, using once, few, many, or a class for an expanded clone.

v_gene: TRBV5-5
d_gene: TRBD2
abundance: NA
j_gene: TRBJ2-1
CDR3nt: TGTGCCAGCAGCGGGACTAGCGGTCACAATGAGCAGTTCTTC
CDR3aa: CASSGTSGHNEQFF

v_gene: TRBV2
d_gene: NA
abundance: NA
j_gene: TRBJ1-2
CDR3nt: TGTGCCATGGTAGAGGGCTACACCTTC
CDR3aa: CAMVEGYTF

v_gene: TRBV10-3
d_gene: NA
abundance: NA
j_gene: TRBJ1-3
CDR3nt: TGTACCTTCAGTTCAATGGTGGGGCTAAGGTCTGGAAACACCATATATTTT
CDR3aa: CTFSSMVGLRSGNTIYF

v_gene: TRBV3-1
d_gene: NA
abundance: few
j_gene: TRBJ1-1
CDR3nt: TGTGCCAGCAGCCAACGGGACTCTGCGGGAGCTTTCTTT
CDR3aa: CASSQRDSAGAFF

v_gene: TRBV7-2
d_gene: TRBD2
abundance: many
j_gene: TRBJ2-1
CDR3nt: TGTGCCAGCACCCCGGGACTAACCTACAATGAGCAGTTCTTC
CDR3aa: CASTPGLTYNEQFF

v_gene: TRBV29-1
d_gene: NA
abundance: few
j_gene: TRBJ1-5
CDR3nt: TGCAGCGCCGGATTAGGAGGCAATCAGCCCCAGCATTTT
CDR3aa: CSAGLGGNQPQHF

v_gene: TRBV20-1
d_gene: NA
abundance: NA
j_gene: TRBJ2-1
CDR3nt: TGCACCCTAAAAAGGGGGGGCCTAGGGGAGCAGTTCTTC
CDR3aa: CTLKRGGLGEQFF

v_gene: TRBV3-1
d_gene: NA
abundance: NA
j_gene: TRBJ2-7
CDR3nt: TGTGCCAGCAGCCAACAAGTCCCCTACGAGCAGTACTTC
CDR3aa: CASSQQVPYEQYF

v_gene: TRBV18
d_gene: NA
abundance: few
j_gene: TRBJ2-1
CDR3nt: TGTGCCAGCTCACCACCTGGGCGGGGTCCGAGCTCCTACAATGAGCAGTTCTTC
CDR3aa: CASSPPGRGPSSYNEQFF

v_gene: TRBV4-1
d_gene: NA
abundance: NA
j_gene: TRBJ1-2
CDR3nt: TGCGCCAGCAGCCAAGCCGCGCGGAGTGACTATGGCTACACCTTC
CDR3aa: CASSQAARSDYGYTF

v_gene: TRBV7-9
d_gene: NA
abundance: many
j_gene: TRBJ1-5
CDR3nt: TGTGCCAGCAGCTTAGAGTCGGGGAATCAGCCCCAGCATTTT
CDR3aa: CASSLESGNQPQHF

v_gene: TRBV9
d_gene: TRBD2
abundance: NA
j_gene: TRBJ2-3
CDR3nt: TGTGCCAGCAGCGTAGCCCCAGGAGCGGGGGGCACAGATACGCAGTATTTT
CDR3aa: CASSVAPGAGGTDTQYF

v_gene: TRBV7-9
d_gene: NA
abundance: few
j_gene: TRBJ1-4
CDR3nt: TGTGCCAGCAGCTTAGACTGGAGTGAAAAACTGTTTTTT
CDR3aa: CASSLDWSEKLFF

v_gene: TRBV3-1
d_gene: TRBD1
abundance: NA
j_gene: TRBJ1-2
CDR3nt: TGTGCCAGCAGCCTGAAATGGGACAGGGTTATCGAGAACTATGGCTACACCTTC
CDR3aa: CASSLKWDRVIENYGYTF

v_gene: TRBV7-8
d_gene: TRBD2
abundance: few
j_gene: TRBJ2-3
CDR3nt: TGTGCCAGCAGCCCTTCCGGGACTACCAAGCGGACAGATACGCAGTATTTT
CDR3aa: CASSPSGTTKRTDTQYF

v_gene: TRBV7-8
d_gene: NA
abundance: NA
j_gene: TRBJ2-7
CDR3nt: TGTGCCAGCAGCTTAAGGTGGGGACCAGGGAAATACGAGCAGTACTTC
CDR3aa: CASSLRWGPGKYEQYF

v_gene: TRBV20-1
d_gene: NA
abundance: NA
j_gene: TRBJ2-7
CDR3nt: TGCAGTGCTAGAGAAGATACAGCCCTCCCCTACGAGCAGTACTTC
CDR3aa: CSAREDTALPYEQYF

v_gene: TRBV12-3/TRBV12-4
d_gene: NA
abundance: NA
j_gene: TRBJ2-2
CDR3nt: TGTGCCAGCAGTTTGTCCAGGGTTTTTACCGGGGAGCTGTTTTTT
CDR3aa: CASSLSRVFTGELFF

v_gene: TRBV3-1
d_gene: NA
abundance: NA
j_gene: TRBJ2-2
CDR3nt: TGTGCCAGCAGCCGGACCGCTCTGCCGGAGCTGTTTTTT
CDR3aa: CASSRTALPELFF

v_gene: TRBV7-2
d_gene: NA
abundance: few
j_gene: TRBJ2-5
CDR3nt: TGTGCCAGCAGCCGCAGGACGATCCAAGAGACCCAGTACTTC
CDR3aa: CASSRRTIQETQYF

v_gene: TRBV11-3
d_gene: NA
abundance: few
j_gene: TRBJ2-3
CDR3nt: TGTGCCAGCAGCTTAGGGCGGTATACGCAGTATTTT
CDR3aa: CASSLGRYTQYF

v_gene: TRBV29-1
d_gene: NA
abundance: NA
j_gene: TRBJ2-1
CDR3nt: TGCAGCGTTGGGACAGATGCATTCCTCTACAATGAGCAGTTCTTC
CDR3aa: CSVGTDAFLYNEQFF

v_gene: TRBV15
d_gene: NA
abundance: NA
j_gene: TRBJ1-5
CDR3nt: TGTGCCACCAGCAACCAGGGAAATCAGCCCCAGCATTTT
CDR3aa: CATSNQGNQPQHF

v_gene: TRBV5-1
d_gene: NA
abundance: few
j_gene: TRBJ2-2
CDR3nt: TGCGCCAGCAGCCATCCATACACCGGGGAGCTGTTTTTT
CDR3aa: CASSHPYTGELFF

v_gene: TRBV3-1
d_gene: NA
abundance: NA
j_gene: TRBJ1-6
CDR3nt: TGTGCCAGCAGCCAGGGCAGGGATCCACCCCTCCACTTT
CDR3aa: CASSQGRDPPLHF

v_gene: TRBV30
d_gene: NA
abundance: NA
j_gene: TRBJ2-5
CDR3nt: TGTGCCTGGAGGGACTTCCAAGAGACCCAGTACTTC
CDR3aa: CAWRDFQETQYF